The 7 T cell receptor beta chains below come from one sample, sequenced in a study of cytomegalovirus exposure and HLA in healthy donors. The PCR contained 60 Vbeta and 13 Jbeta primers. Profiling relied on immunoSEQ multiplex PCR, and the TCRdb table lists in-frame clones only, not all of them. This sample has some 210,000 clones, with more than 60% found just once. The sequenced sample consisted of PBMCs. Receptor source: a woman in her 30s in good health and CMV-seropositive.

The chain is built from TRBV19 and TRBJ2-3, with a weak D call TRBD2 (6 bases). The CDR3 contains 16 residues. Germline CDR1 reads LNHDA; CDR2 reads SQIVND (reference sequence). V was cut by 3 bases and J by 2 bases, with 15 bases left in between. CDR3 sequence: CASSMVADFLTDTQYF. In DNA, the CDR3 is TGTGCCAGTAGTATGGTAGCGGACTTCCTCACAGATACGCAGTATTTT.

This chain uses TRBV28 with TRBJ2-7; D not resolved. The CDR3 totals 11 residues. Germline lookup yields CDR1 MDHEN and CDR2 SYDVKM. Trimming left V 5 bases short and J 3 bases short, with 5 bases between. The CDR3 nucleotides read TGTGCCAGCAGTATCAGCTACGAGCAGTACTTC. Translation gives CASSISYEQYF.

J is TRBJ2-1 and V is TRBV20-1; possibly TRBD2 for D (6 bases). V was cut by 5 bases and J by 9 bases, with 11 bases left in between. CDR1 is DFQATT, CDR2 SNEGSKA, per germline (reference sequence). CDR3 size: 11 residues. CDR3 nucleotide sequence: TGCAGTGCTCCGACTAGTCCTGAGCAGTTCTTC. Amino acids: CSAPTSPEQFF.

Points on this clone: This specimen includes other DNA sequences encoding the same CDR3. In DNA, the CDR3 is TGTGCCAGCAGCTTAGGACAGGGCGGCTCACCCCTCCACTTT. Protein product: CASSLGQGGSPLHF. This chain uses TRBV7-2 with TRBJ1-6; 7 bases match TRBD1. J was trimmed by 10 bases and V by 1 base; bases with no gene match: 4. The CDR3 is 14 amino acids. Germline CDR1 SGHTA, CDR2 FQGNSA. The full variable domain, rest sourced from reference TRBV7-2 and TRBJ1-6, is GAGVSQSPSNKVTEKGKDVELRCDPISGHTALYWYRQSLGQGLEFLIYFQGNSAPDKSGLPSDRFSAERTGGSVSTLTIQRTQQEDSAVYLCASSLGQGGSPLHFGNGTRLTVT.

In this sample, this clone turned up a few times. The rearrangement joins TRBV4-2 to TRBJ2-7; D is perhaps TRBD2 (6 bases). Germline-derived CDR1 and CDR2 are LGHNA and YNFKEQ. There are 16 residues in the CDR3. Trimming took off 1 base at V and 1 base at J, with 14 bases between the two ends. CDR3 bases: TGTGCCAGCAGCCAAGGAACCGGGAGTCAATCCTACGAGCAGTACTTC. As protein: CASSQGTGSQSYEQYF.

V usage is TRBV5-1 and J usage is TRBJ2-2, with D possibly matching TRBD1 (6 bases). In germline, CDR1 is SGHRS, CDR2 YFSETQ. The V end lost 0 bases, the J end lost 5 bases, and 14 bases lay between the germline ends. The CDR3 covers 16 residues. CDR3 sequence: CASSLALAGVTGELFF. The DNA of the CDR3 is TGCGCCAGCAGCTTGGCACTGGCAGGGGTGACCGGGGAGCTGTTTTTT.

V is TRBV10-3 and J is TRBJ1-2; TRBD1 matches at 8 bases. Trimming removed 7 bases from V and 7 bases from J; junction bases left unmatched: 8. This CDR3 is 13 amino acids long. Germline values: CDR1 ENHRY, CDR2 SYGVKD. The CDR3 nucleotides read TGTGCCATCACCCAGACAGGGGACGGTGGCTACACCTTC. Translation: CAITQTGDGGYTF.